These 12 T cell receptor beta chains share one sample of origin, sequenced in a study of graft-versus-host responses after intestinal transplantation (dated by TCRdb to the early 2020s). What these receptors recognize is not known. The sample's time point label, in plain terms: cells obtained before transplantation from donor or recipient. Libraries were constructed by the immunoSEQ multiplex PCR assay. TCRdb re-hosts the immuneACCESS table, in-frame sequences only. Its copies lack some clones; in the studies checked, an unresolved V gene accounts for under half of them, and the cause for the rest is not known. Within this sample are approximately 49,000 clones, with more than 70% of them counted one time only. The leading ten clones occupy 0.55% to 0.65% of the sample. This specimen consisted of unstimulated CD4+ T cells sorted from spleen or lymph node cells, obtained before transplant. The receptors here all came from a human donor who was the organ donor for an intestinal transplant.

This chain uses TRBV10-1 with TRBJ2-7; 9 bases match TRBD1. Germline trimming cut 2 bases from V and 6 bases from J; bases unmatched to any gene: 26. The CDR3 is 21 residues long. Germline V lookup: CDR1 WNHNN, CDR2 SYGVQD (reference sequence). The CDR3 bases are TGCGCCAGCAGTGAGCCTCGGGACAGGGATCGGGTGTTCTTTTTGCGGCGCGAGCAGTACTTC. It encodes CASSEPRDRDRVFFLRREQYF.

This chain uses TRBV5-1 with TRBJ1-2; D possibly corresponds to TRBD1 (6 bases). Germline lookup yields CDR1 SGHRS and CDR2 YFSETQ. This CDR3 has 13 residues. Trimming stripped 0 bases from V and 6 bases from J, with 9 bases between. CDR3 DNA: TGCGCCAGCAGCTTGGGACAGGTGGATGGCTACACCTTC. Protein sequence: CASSLGQVDGYTF. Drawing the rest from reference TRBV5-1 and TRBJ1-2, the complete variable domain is KAGVTQTPRYLIKTRGQQVTLSCSPISGHRSVSWYQQTPGQGLQFLFEYFSETQRNKGNFPGRFSGRQFSNSRSEMNVSTLELGDSALYLCASSLGQVDGYTFGSGTRLTVV.

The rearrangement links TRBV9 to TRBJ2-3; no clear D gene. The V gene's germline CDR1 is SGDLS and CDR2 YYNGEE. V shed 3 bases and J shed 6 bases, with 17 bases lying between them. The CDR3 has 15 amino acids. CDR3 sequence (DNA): TGTGCCAGCAGCGCTCTTCCGGGTCCGCGCGATACGCAGTATTTT. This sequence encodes CASSALPGPRDTQYF.

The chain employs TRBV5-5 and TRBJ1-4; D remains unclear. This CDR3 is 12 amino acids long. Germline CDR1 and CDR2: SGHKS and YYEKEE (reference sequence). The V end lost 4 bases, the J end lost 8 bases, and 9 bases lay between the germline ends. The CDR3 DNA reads TGTGCCAGCAGCCCTGTGGAGGAAAAACTGTTTTTT. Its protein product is CASSPVEEKLFF.

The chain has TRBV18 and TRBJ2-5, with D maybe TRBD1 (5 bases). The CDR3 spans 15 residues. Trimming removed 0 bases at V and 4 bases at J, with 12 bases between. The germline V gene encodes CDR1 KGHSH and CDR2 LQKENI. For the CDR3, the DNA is TGTGCCAGCTCACCACCAGGGGCTAGTCGAGAGACCCAGTACTTC. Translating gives CASSPPGASRETQYF.

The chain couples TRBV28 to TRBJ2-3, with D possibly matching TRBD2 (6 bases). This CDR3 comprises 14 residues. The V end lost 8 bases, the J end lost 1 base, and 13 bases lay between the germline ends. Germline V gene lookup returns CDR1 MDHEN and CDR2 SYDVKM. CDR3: CASGRAGRTDTQYF. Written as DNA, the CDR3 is TGTGCCAGCGGGCGAGCGGGTCGCACAGATACGCAGTATTTT.

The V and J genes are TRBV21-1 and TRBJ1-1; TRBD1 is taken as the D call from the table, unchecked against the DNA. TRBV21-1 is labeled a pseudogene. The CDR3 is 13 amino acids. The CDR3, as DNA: TGTGCCAGCATAAAGGGGGAATTCACTGAAGCTTTCTTT. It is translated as CASIKGEFTEAFF.

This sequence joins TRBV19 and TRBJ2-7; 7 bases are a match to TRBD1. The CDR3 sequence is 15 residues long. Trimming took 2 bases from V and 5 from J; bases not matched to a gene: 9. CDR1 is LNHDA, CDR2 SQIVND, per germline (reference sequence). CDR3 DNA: TGTGCCAGTAGTATAATATCACAGGGGACCCACGAGCAGTACTTC. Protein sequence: CASSIISQGTHEQYF.

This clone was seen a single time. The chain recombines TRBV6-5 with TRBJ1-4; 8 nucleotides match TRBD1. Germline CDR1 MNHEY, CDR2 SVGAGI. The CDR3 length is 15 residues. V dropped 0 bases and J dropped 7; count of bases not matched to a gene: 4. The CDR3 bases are TGTGCCAGCAGTTACTCGACAGGGGTGGGTGAAAAACTGTTTTTT. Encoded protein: CASSYSTGVGEKLFF.

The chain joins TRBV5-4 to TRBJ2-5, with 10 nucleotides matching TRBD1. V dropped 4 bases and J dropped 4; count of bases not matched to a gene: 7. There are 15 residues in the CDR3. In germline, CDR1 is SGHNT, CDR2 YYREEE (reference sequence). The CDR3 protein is CASSLLTGGRETQYF. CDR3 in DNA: TGTGCCAGCAGCCTCCTGACAGGGGGCAGAGAGACCCAGTACTTC.

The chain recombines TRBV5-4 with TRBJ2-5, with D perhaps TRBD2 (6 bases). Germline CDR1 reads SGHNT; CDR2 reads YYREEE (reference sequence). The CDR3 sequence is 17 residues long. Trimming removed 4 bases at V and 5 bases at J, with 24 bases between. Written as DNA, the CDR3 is TGTGCCAGCAGCCGGGGGTTAGGGACGCCCGCGGGGGAGACCCAGTACTTC. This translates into CASSRGLGTPAGETQYF.

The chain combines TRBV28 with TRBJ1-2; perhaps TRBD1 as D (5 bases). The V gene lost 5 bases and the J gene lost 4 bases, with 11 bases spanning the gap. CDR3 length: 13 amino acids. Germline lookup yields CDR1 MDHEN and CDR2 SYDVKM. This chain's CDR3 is CASSIRDGYGYTF. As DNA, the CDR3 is TGTGCCAGCAGTATCAGGGATGGCTATGGCTACACCTTC.